The T cell receptor (beta chain) under discussion was sequenced for a study of naive and memory T cell subsets. Regarding treatment: skin biopsy from PPD injection site in Mantoux-positive individual. An oligonucleotide containing a UMI was ligated to the 3' end of TCR cDNA. Biopsied sites were PPD injections in people with a positive Mantoux test. Reverse transcription used DNase-treated unsorted total RNA, aiming for about 1 to 1,100 ng. This clonotype was seen ten or more times. Its matching antigen is unknown. Findings and limits, study-wide: Higher TCR numbers at tuberculin sites reflect T cell infiltration, per interpretation.

Germline CDR1 is SGHTA and CDR2 is FQGNSA. V dropped 5 bases and J dropped 2 bases, with 11 bases sitting between them. The CDR3 sequence is 14 residues long. Amplification of ligated cDNA took four PCR rounds with SP2 and nested alpha and beta constant primers. Blood and skin TCR RNA was reverse transcribed with alpha and beta constant primers. TCRdb re-called the UMI-ligation and nested PCR reads with MiXCR, one entry per CDR3 protein. The sample has tens of thousands of distinct CDR3 sequences, roughly 11% seen once. The sequence was obtained from an adult in good health. J is TRBJ2-3 and V is TRBV7-2, with D perhaps matching TRBD2 (5 bases). The sample here was skin, taken from a tuberculin skin test site. CDR3 DNA sequence: TGTGCCAGCAGCCCTGGACTCGCCACAGATACGCAGTATTTT. The encoded protein is CASSPGLATDTQYF.